This passage covers 19 T cell receptor beta chains from one sample sequenced in a study of blood T cell repertoires in COVID-19. Sequencing used immunoSEQ multiplex PCR; TCRdb keeps in-frame clones, though not all of them. The table lists about 390,000 clones, more than 75% of them singletons. What was sequenced was peripheral blood. The receptors come from a woman aged 60-75 years with COVID-19, enrolled during active disease.

The chain links TRBV15 to TRBJ1-3; weak D call: TRBD1 (5 bases). The CDR3 has 15 residues. Germline V gene data show CDR1 as LNHNV and CDR2 as YYDKDF (reference sequence). The V end lost 3 bases, the J end lost 0 bases, and 9 bases lay between the germline ends. The CDR3 is CATSSWGTSGNTIYF. In DNA, the CDR3 is TGTGCCACCAGCAGCTGGGGCACCTCTGGAAACACCATATATTTT.

CDR3 sequence (DNA): TGTGCCAGCATCTTATCAGGACTCCAGAACACCGGGGAGCTGTTTTTT. Amino acid sequence: CASILSGLQNTGELFF. The chain combines TRBV5-5 with TRBJ2-2; D might be TRBD2 (5 bases). Germline lookup yields CDR1 SGHKS and CDR2 YYEKEE (reference sequence). V lost 6 bases to trimming and J lost 1 base, with 16 bases between them. The CDR3 is 16 amino acids.

V gene TRBV19 combines with J gene TRBJ1-5, with 9 bases identical to TRBD1. This CDR3 has 19 amino acids. Germline CDR1 LNHDA, CDR2 SQIVND (reference sequence). The ends lost 2 bases at V and 0 bases at J; junction bases unmatched: 11. The CDR3 nucleotides are TGTGCCAGTAGTATAAGGCACAGGGGGCTATCCTCTAGCAATCAGCCCCAGCATTTT. Its translation is CASSIRHRGLSSSNQPQHF.

The V gene is TRBV4-2, the J gene TRBJ2-1, with TRBD1 as a possible D gene (6 bases). The germline gives CDR1 LGHNA, CDR2 YNFKEQ. The CDR3 is 12 amino acids. Trimming stripped 1 base from V and 13 bases from J, with 11 bases between. As DNA, the CDR3 is TGTGCCAGCAGCCAAGGATCGGACAGCCAGTTCTTC. Translation gives CASSQGSDSQFF.

The V gene is TRBV10-3, the J gene TRBJ2-3; tentatively, D is TRBD1 (8 bases). Trimming took off 6 bases at V and 1 base at J, with 20 bases between the two ends. The CDR3 extends over 17 amino acids. CDR1 is ENHRY and CDR2 is SYGVKD in the germline V gene. The CDR3 spells CAIRLGQGGGGTDTQYF. CDR3 in DNA: TGTGCCATCAGGCTTGGACAGGGCGGGGGTGGCACAGATACGCAGTATTTT.

This chain joins TRBV7-2 and TRBJ1-2; D perhaps matches TRBD1 (5 bases). The germline V gene encodes CDR1 SGHTA and CDR2 FQGNSA. This CDR3 spans 14 amino acids. Trimming pared 1 base from V and 6 bases from J, leaving 12 bases between. CDR3 sequence (DNA): TGTGCCAGCAGCTTAGGATCAGGGCAGGATGGCTACACCTTC. This sequence encodes CASSLGSGQDGYTF.

The chain employs TRBV10-3 and TRBJ1-6; TRBD1 agrees at 8 bases. There are 13 residues in the CDR3. V lost 6 bases, J lost 10 bases, and 5 bases stayed unmatched. Germline CDR1 and CDR2: ENHRY and SYGVKD. This chain's CDR3 is CAIRTQGESPLHF. CDR3 sequence (DNA): TGTGCCATCAGGACACAGGGGGAATCACCCCTCCACTTT.

The chain combines TRBV2 with TRBJ1-1; D call uncertain. The CDR3 is 13 residues long. CDR1 is SNHLY and CDR2 is FYNNEI in the germline V gene. V lost 10 bases, J lost 2 bases, and 14 bases lay in between. Here the CDR3 reads CATQVIVNTEAFF. The CDR3 nucleotides read TGTGCCACTCAAGTGATAGTAAACACTGAAGCTTTCTTT. Combining the CDR3 with reference TRBV2 and TRBJ1-1 gives the whole variable domain EPEVTQTPSHQVTQMGQEVILRCVPISNHLYFYWYRQILGQKVEFLVSFYNNEISEKSEIFDDQFSVERPDGSNFTLKIRSTKLEDSAMYFCATQVIVNTEAFFGQGTRLTVV.

The chain employs TRBV29-1 and TRBJ2-5; D is unresolved. Germline V gene sequence: CDR1 SQVTM, CDR2 ANQGSEA. The CDR3 loop spans 12 amino acids. V was shortened by 4 bases and J by 2 bases, with 8 bases between the two germline ends. CDR3 nucleotides: TGCAGCGTTGTCCAGGTACAAGAGACCCAGTACTTC. It encodes CSVVQVQETQYF.

The chain employs TRBV14 and TRBJ2-7; 9 nucleotides match TRBD2. This CDR3 spans 15 amino acids. Germline trimming cut 2 bases from V and 4 bases from J; bases unmatched to any gene: 6. The germline gives CDR1 SGHDN, CDR2 FVKESK. The chain's CDR3 is CASSQRGLASYEQYF. The CDR3 DNA sequence: TGTGCCAGCAGCCAAAGGGGACTAGCATCGTACGAGCAGTACTTC.

J is TRBJ2-7 and V is TRBV7-2; 13 nucleotides line up with TRBD2. This CDR3 region has 16 residues. V shed 5 bases, J shed 5 bases, and the junction held 9 bases outside the gene matches. Germline CDR1 and CDR2: SGHTA and FQGNSA. CDR3: CASSVPLAGGRHEQYF. The CDR3, as DNA: TGTGCCAGCAGCGTTCCACTAGCGGGGGGGCGACACGAGCAGTACTTC.

This sequence joins TRBV18 and TRBJ2-7; D might be TRBD2 (5 bases). From germline, CDR1 is KGHSH and CDR2 LQKENI. Between the trimmed V and J ends, which lost 2 bases and 0 bases, there was a span of 14 bases. The CDR3 has 16 amino acids. CDR3 amino acids: CASSPTALGSSYEQYF. DNA for the CDR3: TGTGCCAGCTCACCAACAGCGCTTGGGAGCTCCTACGAGCAGTACTTC.

Remarks on this clone: Other DNA sequences in the sample encode the same CDR3. V usage is TRBV5-1 and J usage is TRBJ1-1; 8 bases map to TRBD1. Germline CDR1 SGHRS, CDR2 YFSETQ. The CDR3 has 15 residues. V lost 3 bases, J lost 1 base, and 5 bases stayed unmatched. As DNA, the CDR3 is TGCGCCAGCAGCTCGCAGGGGGCGGGGAACACTGAAGCTTTCTTT. This gives the protein CASSSQGAGNTEAFF.

The chain joins TRBV9 to TRBJ2-2, with D possibly matching TRBD1 (5 bases). The germline V gene encodes CDR1 SGDLS and CDR2 YYNGEE. The CDR3 length is 14 residues. Trimming shortened V by 2 bases and J by 5 bases, and 10 bases separated the two germline ends. CDR3 bases: TGTGCCAGCAGCGTGCAGGGAATTACCGGGGAGCTGTTTTTT. Translation gives CASSVQGITGELFF.

The sample holds one count of this clone. The V call is TRBV29-1, the J call TRBJ1-2, with D perhaps matching TRBD1 (6 bases). V was clipped by 3 bases and J by 4 bases, with 18 bases between them. Germline CDR1 SQVTM, CDR2 ANQGSEA. The CDR3 is 15 amino acids. Here the CDR3 DNA reads TGCAGCGTTGACGCGTCGGGGGGCGGTAGCTATGGCTACACCTTC. This sequence encodes CSVDASGGGSYGYTF.

J is TRBJ2-7 and V is TRBV4-1, with 13 positions matching TRBD2. The J segment lost 7 bases and the V segment lost 0 bases, leaving 3 bases of the junction unmatched. The CDR3 has 15 residues. Germline-derived CDR1 and CDR2 are MGHRA and YSYEKL. The CDR3 region is CASSQELAGGNEQYF. In nucleotides, the CDR3 is TGCGCCAGCAGCCAAGAACTAGCGGGGGGGAATGAGCAGTACTTC.

CDR3 amino acids: CASSQDSTSGGGWTDTQYF. The CDR3 coding sequence is TGCGCCAGCAGCCAAGATAGCACTAGCGGTGGGGGATGGACAGATACGCAGTATTTT. This chain links TRBV4-1 with TRBJ2-3, with TRBD2 matching 8 bases. The J segment lost 3 bases and the V segment lost 0 bases, leaving 14 bases of the junction unmatched. This CDR3 comprises 19 residues. Germline V gene sequence: CDR1 MGHRA, CDR2 YSYEKL.

Written as DNA, the CDR3 is TGTGCCAGCAGTTCCTTCCGGGACACAGGTTCCTACGAGCAGTACTTC. This encodes CASSSFRDTGSYEQYF. The J gene is TRBJ2-7, the V gene TRBV28; weak D call: TRBD1 (6 bases). Trimming left V 4 bases short and J 1 base short, with 17 bases between. The CDR3 totals 16 residues. Looked up from germline, CDR1 is MDHEN and CDR2 is SYDVKM.

This rearrangement joins TRBV6-1 to TRBJ2-5; the match to TRBD1 covers 9 bases. The J segment lost 2 bases and the V segment lost 1 base, leaving 2 bases of the junction unmatched. The CDR3 is made up of 15 amino acids. The germline CDR1 and CDR2 sequences are MNHNS and SASEGT. The CDR3 DNA follows: TGTGCCAGCAGTGAAGGAGACAGGGGGCAAGAGACCCAGTACTTC. Protein product: CASSEGDRGQETQYF.